The next 9 T cell receptor beta chains were all read from a single sample in a study of blood T cells in healthy people across ages. A sample-barcoded 5' primer and a J-beta primer mix were used in a second PCR of roughly 6 to 11 cycles. TCRdb itself ran the 5' RACE reads through MiXCR, one entry per CDR3 protein. The table records about 620,000 distinct CDR3 sequences, roughly half of them present only once. The sequenced material came from blood. These receptors were obtained from a woman aged 80 or over in good health.

Many counts were recorded for this clonotype. The rearrangement uses TRBV20-1 and TRBJ2-3, with TRBD2 matching over 9 bases. With V trimmed by 6 bases and J by 2 bases, 12 bases remained unmatched. The CDR3 is made up of 16 amino acids. Germline CDR1 reads DFQATT; CDR2 reads SNEGSKA (reference sequence). In DNA, the CDR3 is TGCAGTGCCAGGGTCGCGGGAGGGCTCCTCACAGATACGCAGTATTTT. As protein: CSARVAGGLLTDTQYF.

The V gene is TRBV4-3, the J gene TRBJ2-5; TRBD2 might be the D (6 bases). The better agreement between TRBJ2-4 and the DNA end casts doubt on the J call. This CDR3 spans 15 amino acids. CDR1 and CDR2 from the germline V gene are LGHNA and YSLEER. In nucleotides, the CDR3 is TGCGCCAGCAGCCAAGACCTAGCGAGGAAAAACATTCAGTACTTC. Its protein is CASSQDLARKNIQYF.

There are many counts of this clonotype. This chain links TRBV20-1 with TRBJ2-4, with D tentatively TRBD1 (6 bases). CDR3 length: 15 amino acids. Germline assignment: CDR1 DFQATT and CDR2 SNEGSKA (reference sequence). Deletions cut 6 bases from V and 3 bases from J, with 18 bases between. In DNA form, the CDR3 reads TGCAGTGCGCCGGGACAAGATCTGCTCAAAAACATTCAGTACTTC. Translating it yields CSAPGQDLLKNIQYF.

The gene calls are TRBV6-5 and TRBJ2-7, with TRBD1 matching over 11 bases. The CDR3 loop spans 15 amino acids. The V and J ends lost 6 bases and 4 bases, in that order; junction bases with no gene match: 8. Germline CDR1 MNHEY, CDR2 SVGAGI. The CDR3: CASRSGTGGKYEQYF. CDR3 DNA sequence: TGTGCCAGCAGATCCGGGACAGGGGGAAAATACGAGCAGTACTTC.

Remarks on this clonotype: A much larger clone differs from this one at a single base, so this may be a read error. The V gene is TRBV2, the J gene TRBJ2-7; a possible D gene is TRBD2 (6 bases). Germline CDR1 SNHLY, CDR2 FYNNEI. The germline V and J ends were trimmed by 8 bases and 2 bases, with 16 bases remaining between them. This CDR3 contains 14 residues. CDR3 in amino acids: CASRDGGMTYEQYF. CDR3 coding DNA: TGTGCCAGCCGAGACGGGGGAATGACCTACGAGCAGTACTTC.

CDR3 DNA: TGCAGTGCTAGAGACGGCAGGGGTAGGACTAATGAAAAACTGTTTTTT. This sequence encodes CSARDGRGRTNEKLFF. The chain uses TRBV20-1 and TRBJ1-4, with a weak D call TRBD1 (6 bases). The CDR3 is made up of 16 amino acids. Trimming removed 0 bases at V and 2 bases at J, with 13 bases between. Germline lookup yields CDR1 DFQATT and CDR2 SNEGSKA (reference sequence).

The chain has TRBV5-1 and TRBJ2-1; a weak D match, TRBD2 (5 bases). Looked up from germline, CDR1 is SGHRS and CDR2 is YFSETQ. V lost 5 bases and J lost 6, with 15 bases in between. The CDR3 loop spans 14 amino acids. CDR3 bases: TGCGCCAGCAGATCTGTCACTAGTTTCAATGAGCAGTTCTTC. This gives the protein CASRSVTSFNEQFF.

With regard to this clonotype: With a much larger clone just one base away, this may be a read error. This is likely a read error, given that the CDR3 carries no conserved phenylalanine or tryptophan at its end. J is TRBJ2-5 and V is TRBV5-1; D is possibly TRBD2 (5 bases). Trimming pared 0 bases from V and 5 bases from J, leaving 17 bases between. The CDR3 has 16 residues. In germline, CDR1 is SGHRS, CDR2 YFSETQ. CDR3 region: CASSLAPWSGWETQYL. The CDR3 region has the DNA TGCGCCAGCAGCTTGGCGCCATGGAGCGGTTGGGAGACCCAGTACCTC.

The J gene is TRBJ2-3, the V gene TRBV25-1, with 8 nucleotides matching TRBD1. The germline CDR1 and CDR2 sequences are MGHDK and SYGVNS. The CDR3 loop spans 14 amino acids. The junction had 6 bases not matched to a gene; V was cut back by 5 bases and J by 5 bases. The DNA for the CDR3 is TGTGCCAGCAGTTCAGGGGGCCTGAGAGATACGCAGTATTTT. Translated: CASSSGGLRDTQYF.